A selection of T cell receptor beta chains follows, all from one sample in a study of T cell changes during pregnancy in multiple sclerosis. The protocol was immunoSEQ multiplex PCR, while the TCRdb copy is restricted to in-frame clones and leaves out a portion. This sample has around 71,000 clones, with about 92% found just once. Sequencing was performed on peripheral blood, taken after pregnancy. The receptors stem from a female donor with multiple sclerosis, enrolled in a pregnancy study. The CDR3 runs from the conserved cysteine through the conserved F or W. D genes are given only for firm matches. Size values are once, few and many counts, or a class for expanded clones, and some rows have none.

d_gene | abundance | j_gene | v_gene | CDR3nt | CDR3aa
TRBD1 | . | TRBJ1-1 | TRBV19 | TGTGCCAGTAGTCCCGGGACAGCCGGCACTGAAGCTTTCTTT | CASSPGTAGTEAFF
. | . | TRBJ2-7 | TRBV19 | TGTGCCAGTAGTATAGATCGCCGACACTTCTACGAGCAGTACTTC | CASSIDRRHFYEQYF
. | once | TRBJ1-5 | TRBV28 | TGTGCCAGCAGTTTGACAGAAGTTCGCAATCAGCCCCAGCATTTT | CASSLTEVRNQPQHF
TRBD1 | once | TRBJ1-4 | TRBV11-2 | TGTGCCAGCAGCTTGACAGGGGCTAATGAAAAACTGTTTTTT | CASSLTGANEKLFF
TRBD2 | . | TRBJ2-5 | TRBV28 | TGTGCCAGCAGTTTAGGGACTAGCGGGAGGTGGGAGACCCAGTACTTC | CASSLGTSGRWETQYF
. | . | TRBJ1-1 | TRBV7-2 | TGTGCCAGCAGCCCGGGACAACCTCTCGGGGCTTTCTTT | CASSPGQPLGAFF
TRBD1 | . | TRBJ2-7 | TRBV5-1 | TGCGCCAGCAGCTTGTTCGGACAGGGCGGCGGATCTGAGCAGTACTTC | CASSLFGQGGGSEQYF
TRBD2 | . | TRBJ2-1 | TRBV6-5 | TGTGCCAGCAGTTACTCCGGGACTAGCGGGTTCGATGAGCAGTTCTTC | CASSYSGTSGFDEQFF
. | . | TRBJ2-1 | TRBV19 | TGTGCCAGTAGTATAGATCTTAGAATCTCCTACAATGAGCAGTTCTTC | CASSIDLRISYNEQFF
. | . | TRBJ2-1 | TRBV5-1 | TGCGCCAGCAGCTTAGCGGATAGGGATGAGCAGTTCTTC | CASSLADRDEQFF
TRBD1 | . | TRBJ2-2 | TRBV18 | TGTGCCAGCTCACCACCGAACTACAGGGGTACCGGGGAGCTGTTTTTT | CASSPPNYRGTGELFF
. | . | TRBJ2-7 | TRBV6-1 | TGTGCCAGCAGTGATGGACAGCCGAGCTCCTACGAGCAGTACTTC | CASSDGQPSSYEQYF
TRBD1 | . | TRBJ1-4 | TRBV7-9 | TGTGCCAGCACCCCAGGGGGTAATGAAAAACTGTTTTTT | CASTPGGNEKLFF
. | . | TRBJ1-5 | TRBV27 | TGTGCCAGCAGTTTAAAGGGGCACAGCAATCAGCCCCAGCATTTT | CASSLKGHSNQPQHF
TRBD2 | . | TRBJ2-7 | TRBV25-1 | TGTGCCAGCAGCCCGATGGGAGGGCACGAGCAGTACTTC | CASSPMGGHEQYF
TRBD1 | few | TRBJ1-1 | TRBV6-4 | TGTGCCAGCAGTGAAGACAGGGACACTGAAGCTTTCTTT | CASSEDRDTEAFF
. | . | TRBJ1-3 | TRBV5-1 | TGCGCCAGCAGAGCCGGAGTATCTGGAAACACCATATATTTT | CASRAGVSGNTIYF
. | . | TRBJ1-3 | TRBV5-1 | TGCGCCAGCAGCTTGGCACCGGGGGGGGACGGAAACACCATATATTTT | CASSLAPGGDGNTIYF
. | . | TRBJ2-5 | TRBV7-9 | TGTGCCAGCAGCTTAACCGAGGGTCCCCAAGAGACCCAGTACTTC | CASSLTEGPQETQYF
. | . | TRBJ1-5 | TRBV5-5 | TGTGCCAGCAGCTTGGGGCAAGATAGCAATCAGCCCCAGCATTTT | CASSLGQDSNQPQHF
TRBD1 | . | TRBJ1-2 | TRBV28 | TGTGCCAGCAGTTCAGGGGGCGAGAGCTATGGCTACACCTTC | CASSSGGESYGYTF
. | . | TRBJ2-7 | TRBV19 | TGTGCCAGTAGTATAGGAGCACTAGCTTACGAGCAGTACTTC | CASSIGALAYEQYF
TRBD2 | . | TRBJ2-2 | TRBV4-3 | TGCGCCAGCAGCCAAGATGATCAGCGGCTAGCGGGAGACTACGGGGAGCTGTTTTTT | CASSQDDQRLAGDYGELFF
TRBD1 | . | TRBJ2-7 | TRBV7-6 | TGTGCCAGCAGCCCAACTCGACAGGGGGGCTCCTACGAGCAGTACTTC | CASSPTRQGGSYEQYF
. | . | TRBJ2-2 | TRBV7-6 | TGTGCCAGCAGCTTAGAAGGCAGGGGGGCGAACACCGGGGAGCTGTTTTTT | CASSLEGRGANTGELFF
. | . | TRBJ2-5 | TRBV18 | TGTGCCAGCTCACCACCGGAGGGCCTTTCTCGGACCCAGTACTTC | CASSPPEGLSRTQYF
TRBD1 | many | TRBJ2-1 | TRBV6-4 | TGTGCCAGCAGTGCGGCAGGGGGCACCTACAATGAGCAGTTCTTC | CASSAAGGTYNEQFF
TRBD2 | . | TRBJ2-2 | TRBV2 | TGTGCCAGCAGTGACTTGGGGGGGAGCACCGGGGAGCTGTTTTTT | CASSDLGGSTGELFF